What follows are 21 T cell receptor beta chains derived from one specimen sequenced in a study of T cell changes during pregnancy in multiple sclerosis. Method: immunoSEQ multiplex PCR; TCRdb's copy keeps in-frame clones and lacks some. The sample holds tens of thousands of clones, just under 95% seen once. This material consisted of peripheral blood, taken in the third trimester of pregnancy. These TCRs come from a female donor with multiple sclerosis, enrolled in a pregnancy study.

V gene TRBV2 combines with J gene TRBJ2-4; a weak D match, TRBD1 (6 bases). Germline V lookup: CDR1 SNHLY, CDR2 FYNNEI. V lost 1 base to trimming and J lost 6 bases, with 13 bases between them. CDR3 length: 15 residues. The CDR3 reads CASSEVRTDSNIQYF. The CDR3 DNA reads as TGTGCCAGCAGTGAAGTCAGGACAGACTCAAACATTCAGTACTTC. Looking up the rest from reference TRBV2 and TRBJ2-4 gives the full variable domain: EPEVTQTPSHQVTQMGQEVILRCVPISNHLYFYWYRQILGQKVEFLVSFYNNEISEKSEIFDDQFSVERPDGSNFTLKIRSTKLEDSAMYFCASSEVRTDSNIQYFGAGTRLSVL.

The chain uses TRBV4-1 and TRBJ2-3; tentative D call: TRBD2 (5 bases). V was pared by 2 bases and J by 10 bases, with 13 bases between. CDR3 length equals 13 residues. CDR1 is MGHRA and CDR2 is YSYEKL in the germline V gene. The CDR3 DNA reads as TGCGCCAGCAGCCAAATCAAGGGAGAGGCGCAGTATTTT. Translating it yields CASSQIKGEAQYF.

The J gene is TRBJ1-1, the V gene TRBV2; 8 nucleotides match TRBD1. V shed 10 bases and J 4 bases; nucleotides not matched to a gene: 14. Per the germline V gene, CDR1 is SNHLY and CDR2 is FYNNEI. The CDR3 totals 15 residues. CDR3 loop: CAMVRTGGDGTEAFF. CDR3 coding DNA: TGTGCCATGGTCCGTACAGGGGGAGATGGCACTGAAGCTTTCTTT.

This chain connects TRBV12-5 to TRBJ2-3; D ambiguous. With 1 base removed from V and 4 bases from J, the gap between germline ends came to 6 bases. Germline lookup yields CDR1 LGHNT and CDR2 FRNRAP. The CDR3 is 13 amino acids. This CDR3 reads CASGLAVADTQYF. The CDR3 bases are TGTGCTAGTGGTTTGGCGGTTGCAGATACGCAGTATTTT.

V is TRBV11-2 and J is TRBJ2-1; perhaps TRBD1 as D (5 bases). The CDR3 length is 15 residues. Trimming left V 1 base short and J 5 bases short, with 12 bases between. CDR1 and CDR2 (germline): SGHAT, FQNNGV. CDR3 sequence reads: CASSLGTGQHNEQFF. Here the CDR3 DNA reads TGTGCCAGCAGCTTAGGAACCGGACAACACAATGAGCAGTTCTTC.

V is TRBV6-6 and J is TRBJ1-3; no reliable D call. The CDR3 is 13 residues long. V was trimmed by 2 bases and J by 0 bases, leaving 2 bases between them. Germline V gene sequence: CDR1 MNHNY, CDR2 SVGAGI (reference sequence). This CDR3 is CASSYLSGNTIYF. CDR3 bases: TGTGCCAGCAGTTACCTCTCTGGAAACACCATATATTTT.

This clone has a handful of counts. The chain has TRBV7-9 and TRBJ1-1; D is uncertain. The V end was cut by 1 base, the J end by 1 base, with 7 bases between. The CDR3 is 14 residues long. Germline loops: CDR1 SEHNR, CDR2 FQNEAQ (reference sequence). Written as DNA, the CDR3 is TGTGCCAGCAGCTTAGTGTCGGGGAACACTGAAGCTTTCTTT. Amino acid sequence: CASSLVSGNTEAFF.

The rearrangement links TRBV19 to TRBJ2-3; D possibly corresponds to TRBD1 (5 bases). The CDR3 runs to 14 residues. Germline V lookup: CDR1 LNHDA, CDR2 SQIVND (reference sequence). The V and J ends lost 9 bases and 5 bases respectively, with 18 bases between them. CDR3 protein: CASWSGRRGDTQYF. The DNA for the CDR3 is TGTGCCAGCTGGTCCGGCCGTAGGGGAGATACGCAGTATTTT.

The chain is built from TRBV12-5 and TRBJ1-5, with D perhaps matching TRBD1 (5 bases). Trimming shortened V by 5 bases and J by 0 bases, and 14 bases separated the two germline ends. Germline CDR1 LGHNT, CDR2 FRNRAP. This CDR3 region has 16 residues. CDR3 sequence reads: CASGDGRGYSNQPQHF. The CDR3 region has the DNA TGTGCTAGTGGTGATGGACGGGGGTATAGCAATCAGCCCCAGCATTTT.

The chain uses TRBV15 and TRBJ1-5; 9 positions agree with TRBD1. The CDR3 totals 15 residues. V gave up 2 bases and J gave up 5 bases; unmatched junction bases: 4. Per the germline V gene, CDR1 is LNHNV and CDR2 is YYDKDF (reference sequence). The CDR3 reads CATSRPGQGHQPQHF. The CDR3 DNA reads TGTGCCACCAGCAGACCGGGACAGGGACATCAGCCCCAGCATTTT.

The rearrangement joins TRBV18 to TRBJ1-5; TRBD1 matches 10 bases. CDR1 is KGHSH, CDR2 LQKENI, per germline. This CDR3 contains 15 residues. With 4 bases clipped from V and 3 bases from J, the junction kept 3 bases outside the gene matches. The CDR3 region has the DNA TGTGCCAGCTCACTGGGACAGGGGACCAATCAGCCCCAGCATTTT. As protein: CASSLGQGTNQPQHF.

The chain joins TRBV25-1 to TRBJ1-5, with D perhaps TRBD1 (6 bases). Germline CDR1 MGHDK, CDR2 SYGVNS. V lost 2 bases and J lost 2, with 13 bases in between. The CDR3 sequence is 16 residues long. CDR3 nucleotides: TGTGCCAGCAGTGAAACAGGGAGTAATCGCAATCAGCCCCAGCATTTT. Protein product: CASSETGSNRNQPQHF.

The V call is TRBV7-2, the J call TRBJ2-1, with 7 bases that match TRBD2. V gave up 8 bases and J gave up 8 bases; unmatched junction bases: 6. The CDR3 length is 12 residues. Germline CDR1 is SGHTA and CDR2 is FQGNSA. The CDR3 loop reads CASRAGDYEQFF. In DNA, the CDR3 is TGTGCCAGCCGGGCGGGAGACTATGAGCAGTTCTTC.

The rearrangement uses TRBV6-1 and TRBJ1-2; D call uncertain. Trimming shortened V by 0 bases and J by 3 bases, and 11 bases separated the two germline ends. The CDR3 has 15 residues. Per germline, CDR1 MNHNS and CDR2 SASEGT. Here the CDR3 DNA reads TGTGCCAGCAGTGAAGCGATTGGAGGGTACTATGGCTACACCTTC. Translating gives CASSEAIGGYYGYTF.

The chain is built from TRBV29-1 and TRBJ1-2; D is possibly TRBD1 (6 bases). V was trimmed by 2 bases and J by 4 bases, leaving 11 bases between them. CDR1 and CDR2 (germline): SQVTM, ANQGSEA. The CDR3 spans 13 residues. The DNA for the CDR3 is TGCAGCGTTGAACCAACAGGGAGCTATGGCTACACCTTC. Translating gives CSVEPTGSYGYTF.

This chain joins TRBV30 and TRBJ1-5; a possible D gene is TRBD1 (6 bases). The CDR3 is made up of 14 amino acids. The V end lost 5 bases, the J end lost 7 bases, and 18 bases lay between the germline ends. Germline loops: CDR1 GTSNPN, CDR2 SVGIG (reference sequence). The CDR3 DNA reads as TGTGCCTGGGCCAATGGGACACCGAAGCAGCCCCAGCATTTT. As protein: CAWANGTPKQPQHF.

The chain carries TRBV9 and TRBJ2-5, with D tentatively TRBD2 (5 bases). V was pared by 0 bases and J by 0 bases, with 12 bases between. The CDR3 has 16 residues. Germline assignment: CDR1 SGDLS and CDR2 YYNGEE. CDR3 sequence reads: CASSVGPADYQETQYF. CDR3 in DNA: TGTGCCAGCAGCGTAGGTCCCGCGGACTACCAAGAGACCCAGTACTTC. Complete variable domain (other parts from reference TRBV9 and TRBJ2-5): DSGVTQTPKHLITATGQRVTLRCSPRSGDLSVYWYQQSLDQGLQFLIQYYNGEERAKGNILERFSAQQFPDLHSELNLSSLELGDSALYFCASSVGPADYQETQYFGPGTRLLVL.

In DNA form, the CDR3 reads TGTGCCAGCAGCTTACAGGGTAATTACGAGCAGTACTTC. It translates to CASSLQGNYEQYF. The chain joins TRBV5-4 to TRBJ2-7; the D gene is possibly TRBD1 (6 bases). CDR1 and CDR2 from the germline V gene are SGHNT and YYREEE (reference sequence). V lost 2 bases and J 4 bases, leaving 10 bases between the germline ends. This CDR3 has 13 residues.

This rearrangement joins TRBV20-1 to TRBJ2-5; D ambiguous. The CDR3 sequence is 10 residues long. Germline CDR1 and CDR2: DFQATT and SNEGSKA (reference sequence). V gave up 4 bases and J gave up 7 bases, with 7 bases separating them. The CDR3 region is CSATAGTQYF. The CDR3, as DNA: TGCAGTGCTACCGCCGGGACCCAGTACTTC.

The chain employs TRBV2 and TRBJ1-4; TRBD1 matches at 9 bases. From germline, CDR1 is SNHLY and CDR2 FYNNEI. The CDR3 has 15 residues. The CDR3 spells CASAPRQGANEKLFF. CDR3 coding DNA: TGTGCTTCAGCCCCCCGACAGGGGGCTAATGAAAAACTGTTTTTT.

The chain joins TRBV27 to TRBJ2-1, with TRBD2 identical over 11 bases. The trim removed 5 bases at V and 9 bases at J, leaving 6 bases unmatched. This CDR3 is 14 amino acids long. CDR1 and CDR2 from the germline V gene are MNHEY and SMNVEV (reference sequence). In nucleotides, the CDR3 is TGTGCCAGCAGTCCCGGGACTAGCGGCGGTGAGCAGTTCTTC. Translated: CASSPGTSGGEQFF.